This is a list of T cell receptor beta chains from one sample in a study of blood T cell repertoires in COVID-19. Sequenced by immunoSEQ multiplex PCR; TCRdb stores in-frame clones only, minus some. Among approximately 230,000 clones listed, 70% to 90% were seen once. Sequenced sample: PBMCs or T cells enriched from blood (not recorded which). These receptors came from a woman in her forties or fifties with acute COVID-19. Both conserved end residues are part of each CDR3. A D gene is named only where the DNA matches it firmly. Not every row has a clone size; where given, it reads once, few, many or a size class.

J gene: TRBJ2-5
D gene: TRBD1
V gene: TRBV28
clone size: -
CDR3 DNA: TGTGCCAGCAGGGGGGGACAGGGGGCTACCCGATCCGGGACCCAGTACTTC
CDR3 protein: CASRGGQGATRSGTQYF

J gene: TRBJ2-1
D gene: -
V gene: TRBV2
clone size: -
CDR3 DNA: TGTGCCAGCAGGGAAACAACCCCCACTAACAATGAGCAGTTCTTC
CDR3 protein: CASRETTPTNNEQFF

J gene: TRBJ2-2
D gene: -
V gene: TRBV19
clone size: -
CDR3 DNA: TGTGCCAGTAGTAGGGGGGGGGCAGCCACCGGGGAGCTGTTTTTT
CDR3 protein: CASSRGGAATGELFF

J gene: TRBJ2-7
D gene: -
V gene: TRBV6-5
clone size: -
CDR3 DNA: TGTGCCAGCAGTTACAGGACGCACGGGGGCGAGCAGTACTTC
CDR3 protein: CASSYRTHGGEQYF

J gene: TRBJ1-6
D gene: -
V gene: TRBV27
clone size: -
CDR3 DNA: TGTGCCAGCAGTTTATATCGCCAGACTATCTATAATTCACCCCTCCACTTT
CDR3 protein: CASSLYRQTIYNSPLHF

J gene: TRBJ2-5
D gene: TRBD2
V gene: TRBV7-6
clone size: -
CDR3 DNA: TGTGCCAGCAGACCAGAAGCGGGACGTGGCCTCAAAGAGACCCAGTACTTC
CDR3 protein: CASRPEAGRGLKETQYF

J gene: TRBJ2-7
D gene: -
V gene: TRBV11-2
clone size: -
CDR3 DNA: TGTGCCAGCAGCTTCGGTCCGAGCTCCAACTACGAGCAGTACTTC
CDR3 protein: CASSFGPSSNYEQYF

J gene: TRBJ2-7
D gene: -
V gene: TRBV2
clone size: few
CDR3 DNA: TGTGCCAGCAGCGCGATCGATCACGAGCAGTACTTC
CDR3 protein: CASSAIDHEQYF

J gene: TRBJ2-1
D gene: -
V gene: TRBV7-7
clone size: -
CDR3 DNA: TGTGCCAGCAGCTTAGCCCACTACAATGAGCAGTTCTTC
CDR3 protein: CASSLAHYNEQFF

J gene: TRBJ2-5
D gene: -
V gene: TRBV7-6
clone size: -
CDR3 DNA: TGTGCCAGCAGCTTAGACAGTGCCGGGAAGACCCAGTACTTC
CDR3 protein: CASSLDSAGKTQYF

J gene: TRBJ2-6
D gene: -
V gene: TRBV30
clone size: -
CDR3 DNA: TGTGCCTGGAGTGAGGGACTGAACAACGTCCTGACTTTC
CDR3 protein: CAWSEGLNNVLTF

J gene: TRBJ1-2
D gene: TRBD1
V gene: TRBV28
clone size: -
CDR3 DNA: TGTGCCAGCAGTTTATACGACAGGGGTTATGGCTACACCTTC
CDR3 protein: CASSLYDRGYGYTF

J gene: TRBJ1-1
D gene: TRBD1
V gene: TRBV7-9
clone size: few
CDR3 DNA: TGTGCCAGCAGCGCCCAGGGGGAGAGGACTGAAGCTTTCTTT
CDR3 protein: CASSAQGERTEAFF

J gene: TRBJ1-4
D gene: -
V gene: TRBV9
clone size: -
CDR3 DNA: TGTGCCAGCAGCGCGCAGGGGAGTAATGAAAAACTGTTTTTT
CDR3 protein: CASSAQGSNEKLFF

J gene: TRBJ1-6
D gene: -
V gene: TRBV4-3
clone size: -
CDR3 DNA: TGCGCCAGCAGCCAAGGGTCACAGGGAACTTCACCCCTCCACTTT
CDR3 protein: CASSQGSQGTSPLHF

J gene: TRBJ2-5
D gene: -
V gene: TRBV27
clone size: -
CDR3 DNA: TGTGCCAGCAGTCCGGGACTCGGGTACCAAGAGACCCAGTACTTC
CDR3 protein: CASSPGLGYQETQYF

J gene: TRBJ1-1
D gene: TRBD1
V gene: TRBV28
clone size: -
CDR3 DNA: TGTGCCAGCAGACTCCGGGACAGGGGTGTCACTGAAGCTTTCTTT
CDR3 protein: CASRLRDRGVTEAFF

J gene: TRBJ2-2
D gene: TRBD2
V gene: TRBV7-9
clone size: -
CDR3 DNA: TGTGCCAGCAGCCCCACCGGGACTAGCAGGAACACCGGGGAGCTGTTTTTT
CDR3 protein: CASSPTGTSRNTGELFF

J gene: TRBJ1-1
D gene: -
V gene: TRBV6-6
clone size: -
CDR3 DNA: TGTGCCAGCACCAGTCGGGTGACTGAAGCTTTCTTT
CDR3 protein: CASTSRVTEAFF